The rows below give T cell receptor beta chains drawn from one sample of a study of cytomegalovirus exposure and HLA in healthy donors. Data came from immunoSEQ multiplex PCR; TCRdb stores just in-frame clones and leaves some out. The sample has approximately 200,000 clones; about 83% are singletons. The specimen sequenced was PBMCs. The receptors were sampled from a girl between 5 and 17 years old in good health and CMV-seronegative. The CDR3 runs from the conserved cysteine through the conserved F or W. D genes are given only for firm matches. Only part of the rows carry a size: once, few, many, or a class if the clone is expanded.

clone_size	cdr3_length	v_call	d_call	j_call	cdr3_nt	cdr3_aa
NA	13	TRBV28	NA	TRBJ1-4	TGTGCCAGCATGGGGGCTGCTAATGAAAAACTGTTTTTT	CASMGAANEKLFF
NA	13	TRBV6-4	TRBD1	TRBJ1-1	TGTGCCAGCAGCCCCGACAGGGGGTATGAAGCTTTCTTT	CASSPDRGYEAFF
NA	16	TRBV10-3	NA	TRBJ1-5	TGTGCCATCAGTGATGTAAACCTGGTCGCGAATCAGCCCCAGCATTTT	CAISDVNLVANQPQHF
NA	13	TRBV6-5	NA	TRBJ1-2	TGTGCCAGCCGGAGACAGGTTTGGTATGGCTACACCTTC	CASRRQVWYGYTF
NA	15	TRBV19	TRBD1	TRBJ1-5	TGTGCCAGTAGTGCGACAGGGGTAGTCGGTCAGCCCCAGCATTTT	CASSATGVVGQPQHF
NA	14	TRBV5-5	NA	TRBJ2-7	TGTGCCAGCAGCTTGGGAAGCACAGCCTACGAGCAGTACTTC	CASSLGSTAYEQYF
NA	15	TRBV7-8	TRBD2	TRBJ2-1	TGTGCCAGCAGAGGGATAGCGGGAGTGTTGAATGAGCAGTTCTTC	CASRGIAGVLNEQFF
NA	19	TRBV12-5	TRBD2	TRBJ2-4	TGTGCTAGTGGTTTGGAGGGACTAGCGGGGGAACGGGGCAAAAACATTCAGTACTTC	CASGLEGLAGERGKNIQYF
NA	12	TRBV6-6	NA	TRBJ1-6	TGTGGTTCGGGACAATTAAATTCACCCCTCCACTTT	CGSGQLNSPLHF
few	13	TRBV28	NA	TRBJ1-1	TGTGCCAGCAGTCCCGGGACACCCTTTCGGGCTTTCTTT	CASSPGTPFRAFF
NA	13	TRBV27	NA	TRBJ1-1	TGTGCCAGCAGTTTAAACGCAGGGGCTGAAGCTTTCTTT	CASSLNAGAEAFF
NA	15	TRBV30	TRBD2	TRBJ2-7	TGTGCCTGGGGCCCGGGGGGATTGGTAATATGGGAGCAGTACTTC	CAWGPGGLVIWEQYF
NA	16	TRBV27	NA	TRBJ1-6	TGTGCCAGCAGTTTATTAATAGGACAGCCTTTTGTGACCCTCCACTTT	CASSLLIGQPFVTLHF
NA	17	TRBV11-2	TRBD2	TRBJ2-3	TGTGCCAGCAGCCCTGAGACTAGCGGGGGGCGCACAGATACGCAGTATTTT	CASSPETSGGRTDTQYF
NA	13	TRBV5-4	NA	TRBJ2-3	TGTGCCAGCAGTATTGGAGGGGCAGATACGCAGTATTTT	CASSIGGADTQYF
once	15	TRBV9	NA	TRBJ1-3	TGTGCCAGCAGCTCGGGACGGACTACTGGAAACACCATATATTTT	CASSSGRTTGNTIYF
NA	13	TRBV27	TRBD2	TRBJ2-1	TGTGCCAGCAGACTAGCGGGGACCAATGAGCAGTTCTTC	CASRLAGTNEQFF
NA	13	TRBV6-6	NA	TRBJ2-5	TGTGCCAGCACCAGGGAAATACAAGAGACCCAGTACTTC	CASTREIQETQYF
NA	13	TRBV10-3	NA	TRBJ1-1	TGTGCCATCAGGGAATTAGAGACGGAGGATGCTTTCTTT	CAIRELETEDAFF
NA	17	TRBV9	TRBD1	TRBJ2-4	TGTGCCAGCAGCCCGCTAGGACAGGGAAGGGCCAAAAACATTCAGTACTTC	CASSPLGQGRAKNIQYF
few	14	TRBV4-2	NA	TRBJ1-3	TGTGCCAGCAGCCAAGATATCTATGGAAACACCATATATTTT	CASSQDIYGNTIYF
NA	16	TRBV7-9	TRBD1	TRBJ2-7	TGTGCCAGCAGCTTCCCGGGGACAGATTACTCCTACGAGCAGTACTTC	CASSFPGTDYSYEQYF
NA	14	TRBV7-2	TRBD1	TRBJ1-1	TGTGCCAGCAGCAAAAGACAGGGGAACACTGAAGCTTTCTTT	CASSKRQGNTEAFF
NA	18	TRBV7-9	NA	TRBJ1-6	TGTGCCAGCAGCTCCAAGGGTGGTGGGAGCTCCTATAATTCACCCCTCCACTTT	CASSSKGGGSSYNSPLHF
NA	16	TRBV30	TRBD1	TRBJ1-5	TGTGCCTGGGACCACCAGGGGGCTATTAGCAATCAGCCCCAGCATTTT	CAWDHQGAISNQPQHF
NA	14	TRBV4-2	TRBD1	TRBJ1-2	TGTGCCAGCAGCCCTCCCCGGGACAGCTATGGCTACACCTTC	CASSPPRDSYGYTF
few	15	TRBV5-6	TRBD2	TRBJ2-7	TGTGCCAGCAGCTTGGGGGTTTGGAGCGGGAGCGAGCAGTACTTC	CASSLGVWSGSEQYF
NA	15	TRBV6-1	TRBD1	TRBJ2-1	TGTGCCAGCAGGATATGGGACAGGGGGCGGAATGAGCAGTTCTTC	CASRIWDRGRNEQFF
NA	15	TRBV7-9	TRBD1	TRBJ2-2	TGTGCCAGCAGCGCCCGGGACAGGGTTACCGGGGAGCTGTTTTTT	CASSARDRVTGELFF
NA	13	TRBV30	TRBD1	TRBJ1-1	TGTGCCTGGAGCTCAGGGGGCGGCACTGAAGCTTTCTTT	CAWSSGGGTEAFF
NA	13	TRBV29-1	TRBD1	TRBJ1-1	TGCAGCGTTGATAGGGGGCGGGTAACTGAAGCTTTCTTT	CSVDRGRVTEAFF
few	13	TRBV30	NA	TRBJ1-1	TGTGCCTGGAGAAGGACATTGAACACTGAAGCTTTCTTT	CAWRRTLNTEAFF